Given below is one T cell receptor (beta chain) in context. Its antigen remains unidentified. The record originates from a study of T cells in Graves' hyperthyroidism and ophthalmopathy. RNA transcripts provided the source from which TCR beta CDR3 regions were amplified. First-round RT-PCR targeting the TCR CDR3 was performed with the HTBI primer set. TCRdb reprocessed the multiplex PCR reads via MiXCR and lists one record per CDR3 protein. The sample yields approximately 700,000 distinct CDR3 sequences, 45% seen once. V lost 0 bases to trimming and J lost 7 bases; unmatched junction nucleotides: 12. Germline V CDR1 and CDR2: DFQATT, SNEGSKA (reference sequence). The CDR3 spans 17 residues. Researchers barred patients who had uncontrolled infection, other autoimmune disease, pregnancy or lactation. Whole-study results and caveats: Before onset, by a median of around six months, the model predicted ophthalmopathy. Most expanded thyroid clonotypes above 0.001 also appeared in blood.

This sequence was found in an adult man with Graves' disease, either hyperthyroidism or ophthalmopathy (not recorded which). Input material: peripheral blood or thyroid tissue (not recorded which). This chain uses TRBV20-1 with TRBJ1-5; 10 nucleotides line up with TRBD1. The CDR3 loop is CSARDLGQGTGRQPQHF. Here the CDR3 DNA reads TGCAGTGCTAGAGATCTGGGACAGGGGACGGGCAGGCAGCCCCAGCATTTT.